These T cell receptor beta chains were read from a single sample in a study of T cells after yellow fever vaccination. TCRdb re-called the 5' RACE reads through MiXCR, storing one row per CDR3 protein. The repertoire includes 400,000 to 450,000 distinct CDR3 sequences, around 20% of them detected once, and roughly a sixth sits in the top ten. The source material was PBMCs, sampled before the yellow fever booster vaccination. Receptors were obtained from a man younger than 35 who received the YFV17D yellow fever vaccine. CDR3s include the opening cysteine and the closing phenylalanine or tryptophan. A D gene is named only where the DNA matches it firmly. Clone size appears in some rows only: once, few, many, or a class for an expanded clone.

TRBV6-5,.,TRBJ1-5,few,CASSSGTLAEPQHF,TGTGCCAGCAGTTCCGGGACCCTTGCGGAGCCCCAGCATTTT
TRBV20-1,.,TRBJ1-2,few,CSAPGPTGGYTF,TGCAGTGCTCCCGGGCCCACAGGTGGCTACACCTTC
TRBV4-2,.,TRBJ2-7,few,CASSQELISYEQYF,TGTGCCAGCAGCCAAGAACTCATCTCCTACGAGCAGTACTTC
TRBV5-1,.,TRBJ1-1,.,CASSPSEMNTEAFF,TGCGCCAGCAGCCCTTCAGAAATGAACACTGAAGCTTTCTTT
TRBV9,TRBD2,TRBJ2-3,.,CASSGSGSRTDTQYF,TGTGCCAGCAGCGGTAGCGGGTCCCGCACAGATACGCAGTATTTT
TRBV5-5,TRBD1,TRBJ1-4,few,CASSLQGVLNNEKLFF,TGTGCCAGCAGCTTGCAGGGGGTCCTAAATAATGAAAAACTGTTTTTT
TRBV4-3,.,TRBJ2-3,.,CASSQDGRQGRSDTQYF,TGCGCCAGCAGCCAAGATGGGCGGCAGGGTCGCTCAGATACGCAGTATTTT
TRBV20-1,TRBD1,TRBJ1-5,few,CSASRGGGGSSQPQHF,TGCAGTGCAAGCCGAGGGGGAGGGGGCTCTAGTCAGCCCCAGCATTTT
TRBV28,TRBD1,TRBJ2-5,.,CASSPPAEDRGKETQYF,TGTGCCAGCAGTCCACCGGCTGAGGACAGGGGCAAAGAGACCCAGTACTTC
TRBV12-3/TRBV12-4,TRBD2,TRBJ2-2,.,CASMGSIAGGNTGELFF,TGTGCCAGCATGGGCTCCATAGCGGGGGGGAACACCGGGGAGCTGTTTTTT
TRBV12-3/TRBV12-4,.,TRBJ1-2,few,CASSRTVGAGNYGYTF,TGTGCCAGCAGCCGTACAGTTGGGGCGGGGAACTATGGCTACACCTTC
TRBV9,.,TRBJ1-1,few,CASSVDLGTEAFF,TGTGCCAGCAGCGTAGATTTGGGGACTGAAGCTTTCTTT
TRBV5-1,.,TRBJ1-5,few,CASSLGSGEPQHF,TGCGCCAGCAGCTTGGGTTCGGGTGAGCCCCAGCATTTT
TRBV3-1,.,TRBJ2-3,.,CASSPTGYTQYF,TGTGCCAGCAGCCCAACAGGGTACACGCAGTATTTT
TRBV20-1,TRBD2,TRBJ2-3,few,CSARELAGGRRDTQYF,TGCAGTGCTAGAGAACTAGCGGGGGGGCGTCGGGATACGCAGTATTTT
TRBV12-3/TRBV12-4,.,TRBJ1-1,many,CASNWEESSAFF,TGTGCCAGCAATTGGGAAGAATCTAGTGCTTTCTTT
TRBV6-4,TRBD2,TRBJ2-1,few,CASSGLAGLINEQFF,TGTGCCAGCAGCGGACTAGCGGGGCTCATCAATGAGCAGTTCTTC
TRBV5-1,.,TRBJ1-1,few,CASSAGATGSTEAFF,TGCGCCAGCAGCGCCGGAGCTACAGGGTCCACTGAAGCTTTCTTT
TRBV7-9,TRBD1,TRBJ2-2,.,CASSWGQSTGELFF,TGTGCCAGCAGCTGGGGACAGAGCACCGGGGAGCTGTTTTTT
TRBV2,.,TRBJ2-2,few,CASSETRNTGELFF,TGTGCCAGCAGTGAGACTCGAAACACCGGGGAGCTGTTTTTT
TRBV7-8,.,TRBJ2-5,few,CASSLEMTMLTRDQYF,TGTGCCAGCAGCTTAGAGATGACGATGCTGACGAGGGACCAGTACTTC
TRBV6-1,.,TRBJ1-2,.,CASSESVDYGYTF,TGTGCCAGCAGTGAGTCCGTAGACTATGGCTACACCTTC
TRBV15,.,TRBJ2-7,few,CATSRDPRGRVTSLSYEQYF,TGTGCCACCAGCAGAGATCCCAGGGGTCGGGTCACCTCATTGAGCTACGAGCAGTACTTC
TRBV6-2/TRBV6-3,TRBD2,TRBJ2-3,.,CASSSELAGHTDTQYF,TGTGCCAGCAGTTCCGAACTAGCGGGGCACACAGATACGCAGTATTTT
TRBV7-9,.,TRBJ2-4,.,CASSLGGENQYF,TGTGCCAGCAGCCTGGGGGGCGAGAATCAGTACTTC
TRBV3-1,.,TRBJ2-1,few,CASSLDGRDSNEQFF,TGTGCCAGCAGCCTCGACGGCCGGGACTCCAATGAGCAGTTCTTC
TRBV6-6,.,TRBJ1-5,.,CASSYTVNQPQHF,TGTGCCAGCAGTTACACCGTGAATCAGCCCCAGCATTTT
TRBV11-2,TRBD2,TRBJ2-4,few,CASSSTTAGGPKNIQYF,TGTGCCAGCAGCTCCACGACTGCGGGGGGCCCAAAAAACATTCAGTACTTC
TRBV6-5,TRBD1,TRBJ1-2,.,CASSYFGQGYGYTF,TGTGCCAGCAGTTACTTCGGACAGGGCTATGGCTACACCTTC
TRBV5-1,.,TRBJ2-1,few,CASSVQQGLRSYNEQFF,TGCGCCAGCAGCGTCCAGCAGGGCCTTCGCTCCTACAATGAGCAGTTCTTC
TRBV4-2,TRBD2,TRBJ2-1,few,CASSQVTAGVNEQFF,TGTGCCAGCAGCCAAGTAACAGCGGGGGTAAATGAGCAGTTCTTC
TRBV4-1,TRBD1,TRBJ1-3,.,CASSQAVRGQRSGNTIYF,TGCGCCAGCAGCCAAGCGGTTAGGGGACAGCGCTCTGGAAACACCATATATTTT
TRBV6-5,TRBD1,TRBJ1-2,.,CASTFRRGLMGYTF,TGTGCCAGCACCTTCCGCAGGGGGCTAATGGGCTACACCTTC
TRBV18,.,TRBJ1-6,.,CASSPKRTDLNSPLHF,TGTGCCAGCTCACCGAAACGGACGGATTTAAATTCACCCCTCCACTTT
TRBV28,TRBD1,TRBJ1-4,.,CASSLQGEGQGSSDEKLFF,TGTGCCAGCAGTCTCCAGGGGGAGGGACAGGGGTCGTCAGATGAAAAACTGTTTTTT
TRBV15,.,TRBJ2-2,few,CATSRLKGNTGELFF,TGTGCCACCAGCAGACTTAAGGGGAACACCGGGGAGCTGTTTTTT
TRBV28,.,TRBJ1-3,.,CASSRGPGSGNTIYF,TGTGCCAGCAGTCGCGGCCCCGGGTCTGGAAACACCATATATTTT
TRBV29-1,.,TRBJ1-3,.,CSVSPGGMGNTIYF,TGCAGCGTCTCCCCGGGAGGGATGGGAAACACCATATATTTT
TRBV7-9,.,TRBJ1-1,.,CASSFPSNTEAFF,TGTGCCAGCAGCTTTCCCTCGAACACTGAAGCTTTCTTT
TRBV12-3/TRBV12-4,.,TRBJ2-5,.,CASSLGSRGPETQYF,TGTGCCAGCAGTTTAGGAAGCCGGGGGCCAGAGACCCAGTACTTC
TRBV9,TRBD1,TRBJ1-2,.,CASSVDRDLGYTF,TGTGCCAGCAGCGTGGACAGGGACCTTGGCTACACCTTC
TRBV20-1,TRBD1,TRBJ1-5,.,CSATRTGNSNQPQHF,TGCAGTGCTACCAGGACAGGGAATAGCAATCAGCCCCAGCATTTT
TRBV20-1,TRBD1,TRBJ1-4,.,CSADRANEKLFF,TGCAGTGCAGACAGGGCGAATGAAAAACTGTTTTTT
TRBV10-3,.,TRBJ1-2,many,CAISESSGYTF,TGTGCCATCAGTGAGTCTAGTGGCTACACCTTC
TRBV5-5,.,TRBJ1-6,many,CASSRRGDNSPLHF,TGTGCCAGCAGCCGAAGGGGGGATAATTCACCCCTCCACTTT
TRBV20-1,.,TRBJ1-1,few,CSASSRVRTEAFF,TGCAGTGCTTCCAGCAGGGTGAGGACTGAAGCTTTCTTT
TRBV7-3,.,TRBJ1-1,few,CASSPFRQVNTEAFF,TGTGCCAGCAGCCCCTTTAGGCAGGTGAACACTGAAGCTTTCTTT
TRBV29-1,.,TRBJ2-5,.,CSVPTGLETQYF,TGCAGCGTTCCGACAGGCCTTGAGACCCAGTACTTC
TRBV5-1,.,TRBJ2-7,.,CASSLASEGYEQYF,TGCGCCAGCAGCTTGGCCTCGGAAGGTTACGAGCAGTACTTC
TRBV19,TRBD2,TRBJ2-3,.,CASSIPTSGTDTQYF,TGTGCCAGTAGTATACCCACTAGCGGCACAGATACGCAGTATTTT
TRBV7-3,TRBD2,TRBJ2-1,.,CASSPSRTSGGPAGLNEQFF,TGTGCCAGCAGCCCTTCTAGGACTAGCGGGGGCCCAGCGGGGCTCAATGAGCAGTTCTTC
TRBV20-1,.,TRBJ1-5,.,CSPLTGAGNQPQHF,TGCAGTCCCCTAACAGGAGCGGGCAATCAGCCCCAGCATTTT
TRBV20-1,TRBD1,TRBJ1-3,.,CSASRGQAGNTIYF,TGCAGTGCTAGTAGGGGGCAGGCTGGAAACACCATATATTTT
TRBV4-1,TRBD1,TRBJ1-5,many,CASSDRVGNQPQHF,TGCGCCAGCAGCGACAGGGTTGGCAATCAGCCCCAGCATTTT